Shown below are 27 T cell receptor beta chains from a single sample sequenced in a study of response to subunit inactivated influenza vaccine. TCRdb analysed the RT-PCR reads with MiXCR anew, one entry per CDR3 protein. The sample lists under 200,000 distinct CDR3 sequences, roughly a tenth occurring once. The starting material was non-naive T cells sorted from PBMCs, obtained more than 35 days after vaccination. These receptors were obtained from a man aged 50 to 60 who received an inactivated influenza vaccine.

The rearrangement links TRBV7-9 to TRBJ2-7; the match to TRBD2 covers 8 bases. Per the germline V gene, CDR1 is SEHNR and CDR2 is FQNEAQ (reference sequence). Germline trimming cut 2 bases from V and 7 bases from J; bases unmatched to any gene: 13. This CDR3 is built from 16 residues. The chain's CDR3 is CASSLNLGRGAWEQYF. The CDR3 DNA reads as TGTGCCAGCAGCTTAAATCTTGGGCGGGGGGCCTGGGAGCAGTACTTC.

The V and J genes are TRBV15 and TRBJ2-5; no definite D call. Trimming removed 0 bases at V and 5 bases at J, with 7 bases between. The CDR3 loop spans 13 amino acids. In germline, CDR1 is LNHNV, CDR2 YYDKDF (reference sequence). The CDR3 loop is CATSRDFGETQYF. The CDR3 region has the DNA TGTGCCACCAGCAGAGATTTTGGGGAGACCCAGTACTTC.

This clonotype was observed at least ten times. The V call is TRBV7-9, the J call TRBJ2-3, with a weak D call TRBD2 (5 bases). CDR3 length: 15 residues. Between the trimmed V and J ends, which lost 6 bases and 4 bases, there was a span of 17 bases. Germline V gene lookup returns CDR1 SEHNR and CDR2 FQNEAQ (reference sequence). DNA for the CDR3: TGTGCCAGCAGTCCTCGGCCTGGAGGACCAGATACGCAGTATTTT. Its translation: CASSPRPGGPDTQYF.

Many counts were recorded for this clonotype. The CDR3 sequence: CSVERTGDKGDTQYF. The CDR3 coding sequence is TGCAGCGTTGAACGAACAGGGGACAAGGGCGATACGCAGTATTTT. The V call is TRBV29-1, the J call TRBJ2-3, with 7 nucleotides matching TRBD1. CDR1 and CDR2 from the germline V gene are SQVTM and ANQGSEA. There are 15 residues in the CDR3. V was pared by 2 bases and J by 6 bases, with 11 bases of the junction left unmatched.

This clonotype was seen at least ten times. This chain joins TRBV10-3 and TRBJ2-1; TRBD2 agrees at 10 bases. The germline V gene encodes CDR1 ENHRY and CDR2 SYGVKD. Unmatched junction bases numbered 14, after V lost 2 bases and J lost 1 base. CDR3 length: 20 residues. As DNA, the CDR3 is TGTGCCATCAGTGAGACTAGCGGGGCCCTTCCGGCGACATCCTACAATGAGCAGTTCTTC. Encoded protein: CAISETSGALPATSYNEQFF.

In its sample, this clonotype was seen a few times. The chain carries TRBV6-1 and TRBJ1-5, with D possibly matching TRBD1 (5 bases). Trimming cost V 2 bases and J 7 bases, with 12 bases left between them. Germline lookup yields CDR1 MNHNS and CDR2 SASEGT. The CDR3 covers 14 residues. CDR3 sequence reads: CASSENGGKQPQHF. The DNA of the CDR3 is TGTGCCAGCAGTGAAAACGGGGGGAAACAGCCCCAGCATTTT.

This clonotype was seen only a few times. V gene TRBV5-1 combines with J gene TRBJ1-2; D gene unclear. V dropped 4 bases and J dropped 8 bases, with 21 bases sitting between them. This CDR3 is 15 amino acids long. Germline CDR1 is SGHRS and CDR2 is YFSETQ. Here the CDR3 DNA reads TGCGCCAGCAGCCCGCGGACGGACTCACATCACGGCTACACCTTC. Its translation is CASSPRTDSHHGYTF.

The rearrangement links TRBV11-2 to TRBJ1-6, with 7 bases matching TRBD1. Germline assignment: CDR1 SGHAT and CDR2 FQNNGV. This CDR3 is 13 amino acids long. Germline trimming cut 5 bases from V and 10 bases from J; bases unmatched to any gene: 5. This CDR3 reads CASSIQGYSPLHF. As DNA, the CDR3 is TGTGCCAGCAGCATACAGGGGTACTCACCCCTCCACTTT.

At least ten counts were recorded for this clonotype. This chain links TRBV5-1 with TRBJ2-7; 11 positions match TRBD2. The germline V gene has CDR1 SGHRS and CDR2 YFSETQ. This CDR3 has 15 amino acids. V shed 3 bases, J shed 2 bases, and the junction held 4 bases outside the gene matches. CDR3 protein: CASSSTSGITYEQYF. CDR3 sequence (DNA): TGCGCCAGCAGCTCGACTAGCGGGATAACCTACGAGCAGTACTTC.

There are many counts of this clonotype. The rearrangement uses TRBV9 and TRBJ2-1, with 14 bases identical to TRBD2. Germline V CDR1 and CDR2: SGDLS, YYNGEE. V was pared by 0 bases and J by 8 bases, with 1 base of the junction left unmatched. The CDR3 is 15 residues long. The CDR3, as DNA: TGTGCCAGCAGCGTAGCGGGACTAGCGGGAGATGAGCAGTTCTTC. Protein: CASSVAGLAGDEQFF.

A few counts support this clonotype. The V gene is TRBV4-3, the J gene TRBJ2-3; D is uncertain. CDR3 length: 15 amino acids. The germline CDR1 and CDR2 sequences are LGHNA and YSLEER. V was cut by 6 bases and J by 0 bases, with 13 bases left in between. CDR3 amino acids: CASSLGFPSTDTQYF. The CDR3 nucleotides read TGCGCCAGCAGTTTAGGCTTTCCTAGCACAGATACGCAGTATTTT.

This chain links TRBV5-1 with TRBJ2-7; D ambiguous. Germline V gives CDR1 SGHRS, CDR2 YFSETQ. Trimming cost V 0 bases and J 3 bases, with 13 bases left between them. CDR3 length equals 15 residues. The CDR3 region has the DNA TGCGCCAGCAGCTTGGAGGGCAGGAGAAACTACGAGCAGTACTTC. This sequence encodes CASSLEGRRNYEQYF. The entire variable domain, with the rest obtained from reference TRBV5-1 and TRBJ2-7, is as follows: KAGVTQTPRYLIKTRGQQVTLSCSPISGHRSVSWYQQTPGQGLQFLFEYFSETQRNKGNFPGRFSGRQFSNSRSEMNVSTLELGDSALYLCASSLEGRRNYEQYFGPGTRLTVT.

The rearrangement links TRBV9 to TRBJ2-7; D is perhaps TRBD1 (5 bases). This CDR3 has 15 amino acids. Deletions cut 0 bases from V and 2 bases from J, with 12 bases between. Germline CDR1 SGDLS, CDR2 YYNGEE. This CDR3 is CASSVESGPPYEQYF. For the CDR3, the DNA is TGTGCCAGCAGCGTAGAATCAGGGCCTCCCTACGAGCAGTACTTC.

This clonotype was detected only a few times. The V gene is TRBV28, the J gene TRBJ2-7; weak D call: TRBD2 (6 bases). CDR1 MDHEN and CDR2 SYDVKM come from the germline V gene. CDR3 length equals 17 residues. V was clipped by 5 bases and J by 0 bases, with 20 bases between them. The CDR3 is CASSPILAPGSSYEQYF. CDR3 DNA sequence: TGTGCCAGCAGTCCGATACTAGCACCAGGGAGCTCCTACGAGCAGTACTTC.

In this sample, this clonotype turned up a few times. This chain joins TRBV4-1 and TRBJ1-2, with TRBD1 matching 11 bases. Trimming took 1 base from V and 4 from J; bases not matched to a gene: 8. The CDR3 loop spans 17 amino acids. Germline CDR1 and CDR2: MGHRA and YSYEKL. The DNA of the CDR3 is TGCGCCAGCAGCCAAGTGAGGACAGGGGGCGCTGTCTATGGCTACACCTTC. Translated: CASSQVRTGGAVYGYTF.

The V and J genes are TRBV10-3 and TRBJ2-2, with D tentatively TRBD2 (5 bases). Germline V gene lookup returns CDR1 ENHRY and CDR2 SYGVKD. The CDR3 has 14 residues. V was pared by 2 bases and J by 2 bases, with 6 bases between. The CDR3 protein is CAISERTNTGELFF. CDR3 bases: TGTGCCATCAGTGAGCGGACTAACACCGGGGAGCTGTTTTTT.

The sample holds a few counts of this clonotype. V gene TRBV7-2 combines with J gene TRBJ2-3, with no clear D. Germline V gives CDR1 SGHTA, CDR2 FQGNSA. This CDR3 region has 16 residues. Trimming left V 2 bases short and J 0 bases short, with 12 bases between. The CDR3 protein is CASSLLGSVSTDTQYF. The CDR3 bases are TGTGCCAGCAGCTTACTAGGGTCGGTCAGCACAGATACGCAGTATTTT.

This clonotype has more than one count but fewer than ten. V usage is TRBV5-1 and J usage is TRBJ1-1; D remains unclear. This CDR3 comprises 15 residues. Trimming took off 0 bases at V and 1 base at J, with 10 bases between the two ends. CDR1 SGHRS and CDR2 YFSETQ come from the germline V gene. The CDR3 reads CASSLVAGGNTEAFF. CDR3 coding DNA: TGCGCCAGCAGCTTGGTCGCAGGCGGGAACACTGAAGCTTTCTTT. Complete variable domain (other parts from reference TRBV5-1 and TRBJ1-1): KAGVTQTPRYLIKTRGQQVTLSCSPISGHRSVSWYQQTPGQGLQFLFEYFSETQRNKGNFPGRFSGRQFSNSRSEMNVSTLELGDSALYLCASSLVAGGNTEAFFGQGTRLTVV.

This clonotype was counted a few times. The gene calls are TRBV10-3 and TRBJ2-1; TRBD1 aligns across 10 bases. V lost 7 bases and J lost 6; bases outside the gene matches: 9. The CDR3 is 15 amino acids. CDR1 and CDR2 (germline): ENHRY, SYGVKD. The CDR3 loop reads CAIKLTGGLGNEQFF. DNA of the CDR3: TGTGCCATCAAACTGACAGGGGGCTTAGGCAATGAGCAGTTCTTC.

This clonotype turned up a few times. The J gene is TRBJ2-5, the V gene TRBV5-1; 8 nucleotides agree with TRBD1. The CDR3 extends over 13 amino acids. Trimming took 6 bases from V and 4 from J; bases not matched to a gene: 5. CDR1 is SGHRS, CDR2 YFSETQ, per germline. This chain's CDR3 is CASTGGLGETQYF. CDR3 nucleotides: TGCGCCAGCACAGGGGGCTTAGGAGAGACCCAGTACTTC.

This clonotype is medium-sized. V usage is TRBV12-3 or TRBV12-4 and J usage is TRBJ1-2, with D unclear. Trimming stripped 4 bases from V and 4 bases from J, with 7 bases between. The CDR3 is 12 residues long. The chain's CDR3 is CASSSRPYGYTF. CDR3 nucleotide sequence: TGTGCCAGCAGTTCCCGACCCTATGGCTACACCTTC.

This clonotype was detected a few times. A junction end diverges from the germline sequence, so it may reflect a read error. The V gene is TRBV7-9, the J gene TRBJ2-7; weak D call: TRBD1 (5 bases). In germline, CDR1 is SEHNR, CDR2 FQNEAQ (reference sequence). The CDR3 runs 14 residues. CDR3 sequence: CASSLALGVRDPSF. In DNA, the CDR3 is TGTGCCAGCAGCTTAGCGCTAGGGGTCAGGGATCCTTCCTTC.

This clonotype was seen repeatedly, ten times or more. This sequence joins TRBV14 and TRBJ2-5; D call uncertain. The CDR3 loop spans 14 amino acids. V was shortened by 4 bases and J by 7 bases, with 16 bases between the two germline ends. CDR1 and CDR2 from the germline V gene are SGHDN and FVKESK. The CDR3 DNA reads as TGTGCCAGCAGCCGGAAATTGTTCGATGGGACCCAGTACTTC. It yields the protein CASSRKLFDGTQYF.

The V gene is TRBV7-2, the J gene TRBJ2-1; possibly TRBD1 for D (6 bases). From germline, CDR1 is SGHTA and CDR2 FQGNSA. V lost 1 base, J lost 8 bases, and 9 bases lay in between. The CDR3 has 13 amino acids. As DNA, the CDR3 is TGTGCCAGCAGCTTAGTCAGGGGCGATGAGCAGTTCTTC. Protein: CASSLVRGDEQFF.

The rearrangement joins TRBV11-2 to TRBJ2-1; no definite D call. V lost 4 bases and J 9 bases, leaving 13 bases between the germline ends. The germline gives CDR1 SGHAT, CDR2 FQNNGV. CDR3 length: 13 amino acids. In DNA form, the CDR3 reads TGTGCCAGCAGCTATGGACCCGACCTTGAGCAGTTCTTC. Its protein product is CASSYGPDLEQFF.

V is TRBV29-1 and J is TRBJ2-1, with TRBD1 identical over 12 bases. The CDR3 loop spans 13 amino acids. Germline-derived CDR1 and CDR2 are SQVTM and ANQGSEA. V gave up 3 bases and J gave up 10 bases; unmatched junction bases: 4. The CDR3 DNA reads TGCAGCGTTGAGGGGACAGGGGGCGCCGAGCAGTTCTTC. Translated: CSVEGTGGAEQFF.

This clonotype occurred many times. The rearrangement uses TRBV20-1 and TRBJ2-5; 14 nucleotides line up with TRBD2. CDR3 length: 13 amino acids. J lost 9 bases, V lost 8 bases, and 8 bases had no gene match. CDR1 and CDR2 from the germline V gene are DFQATT and SNEGSKA (reference sequence). The CDR3 loop is CSTGLAGVPAQYF. The CDR3 coding sequence is TGCAGTACGGGACTAGCGGGGGTCCCAGCCCAGTACTTC.